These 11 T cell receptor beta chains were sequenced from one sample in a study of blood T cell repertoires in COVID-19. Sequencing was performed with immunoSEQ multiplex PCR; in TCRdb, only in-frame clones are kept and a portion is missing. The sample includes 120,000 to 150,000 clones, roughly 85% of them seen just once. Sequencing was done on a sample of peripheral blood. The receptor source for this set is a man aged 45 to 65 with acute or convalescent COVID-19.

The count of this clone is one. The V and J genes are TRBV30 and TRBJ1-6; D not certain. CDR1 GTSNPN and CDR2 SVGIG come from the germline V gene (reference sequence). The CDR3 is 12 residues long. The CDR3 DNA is TGTGCTGAGGGAGGGCTTAATTCACCCCTCCACTTT. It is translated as CAEGGLNSPLHF.

DNA for the CDR3: TGTGCCAGTAGTACGAGGGTTTGGGTAACCTACGAGCAGTACTTC. Encoded protein: CASSTRVWVTYEQYF. The rearrangement links TRBV19 to TRBJ2-7; possibly TRBD2 for D (5 bases). The V end was cut by 4 bases, the J end by 2 bases, with 15 bases between. The CDR3 runs 15 residues. From germline, CDR1 is LNHDA and CDR2 SQIVND (reference sequence).

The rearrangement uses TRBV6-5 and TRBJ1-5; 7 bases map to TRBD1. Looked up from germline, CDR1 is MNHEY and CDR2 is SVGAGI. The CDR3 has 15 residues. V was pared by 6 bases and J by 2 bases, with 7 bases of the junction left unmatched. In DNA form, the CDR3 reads TGTGCCAGCAGCCTGAATACAGGGGGCAATCAGCCCCAGCATTTT. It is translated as CASSLNTGGNQPQHF.

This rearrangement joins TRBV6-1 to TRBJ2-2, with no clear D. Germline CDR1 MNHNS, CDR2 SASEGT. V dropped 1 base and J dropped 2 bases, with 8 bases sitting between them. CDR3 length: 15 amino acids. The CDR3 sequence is CASSEVAVNTGELFF. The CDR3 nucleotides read TGTGCCAGCAGTGAAGTGGCAGTTAACACCGGGGAGCTGTTTTTT.

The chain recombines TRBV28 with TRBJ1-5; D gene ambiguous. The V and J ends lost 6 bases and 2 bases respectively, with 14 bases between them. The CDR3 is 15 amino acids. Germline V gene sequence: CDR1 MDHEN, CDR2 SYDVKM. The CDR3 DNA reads TGTGCCAGCAGCTTTGGGTCCGAGGGCAATCAGCCCCAGCATTTT. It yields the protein CASSFGSEGNQPQHF.

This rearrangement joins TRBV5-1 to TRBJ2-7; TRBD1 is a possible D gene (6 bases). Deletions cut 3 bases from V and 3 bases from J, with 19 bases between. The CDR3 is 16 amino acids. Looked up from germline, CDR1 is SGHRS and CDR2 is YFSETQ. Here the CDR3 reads CASSWGLGTNLYEQYF. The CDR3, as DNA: TGCGCCAGCAGCTGGGGGCTTGGCACGAACCTCTACGAGCAGTACTTC.

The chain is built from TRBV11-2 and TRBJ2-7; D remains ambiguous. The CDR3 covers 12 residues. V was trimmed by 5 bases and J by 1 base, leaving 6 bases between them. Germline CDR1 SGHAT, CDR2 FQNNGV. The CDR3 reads CASSPRSYEQYF. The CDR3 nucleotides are TGTGCCAGCAGCCCCAGATCCTACGAGCAGTACTTC.

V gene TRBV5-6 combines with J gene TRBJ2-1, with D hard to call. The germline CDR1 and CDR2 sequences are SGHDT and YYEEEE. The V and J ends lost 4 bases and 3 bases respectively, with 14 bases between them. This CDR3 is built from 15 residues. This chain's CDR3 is CASSLYPTVYNEQFF. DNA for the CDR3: TGTGCCAGCAGCCTCTATCCCACAGTCTACAATGAGCAGTTCTTC.

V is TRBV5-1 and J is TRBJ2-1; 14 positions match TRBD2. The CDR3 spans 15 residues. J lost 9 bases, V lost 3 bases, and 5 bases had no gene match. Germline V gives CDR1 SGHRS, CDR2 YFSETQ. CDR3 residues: CASSSGTSGGSEQFF. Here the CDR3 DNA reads TGCGCCAGCAGCTCGGGGACTAGCGGGGGAAGTGAGCAGTTCTTC.

In DNA, the CDR3 is TGTGCCAGCAGTGAACCAGCCGGACAGCTGAACACTGAAGCTTTCTTT. Translation gives CASSEPAGQLNTEAFF. This chain connects TRBV6-1 to TRBJ1-1, with a tentative D call TRBD1 (6 bases). Trimming shortened V by 2 bases and J by 0 bases, and 13 bases separated the two germline ends. The CDR3 spans 16 residues. CDR1 is MNHNS and CDR2 is SASEGT in the germline V gene.

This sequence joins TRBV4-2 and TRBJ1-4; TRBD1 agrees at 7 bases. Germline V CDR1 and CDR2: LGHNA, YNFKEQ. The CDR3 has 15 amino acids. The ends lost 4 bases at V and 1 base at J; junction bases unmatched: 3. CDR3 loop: CASSPGTVTNEKLFF. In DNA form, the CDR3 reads TGTGCCAGCAGCCCCGGGACAGTAACTAATGAAAAACTGTTTTTT.